This T cell receptor (beta chain) was sequenced during a study of shared clonotypes between healthy human individuals. There were only Caucasian adults among the donors, and all lived in Nashville, Tennessee. CD4+ cells yielded CD45RA+ naive and CD45RA-negative memory subsets. This clone has a handful of counts. The target antigen is unknown. The identical CDR3 is also encoded by other nucleotide sequences in the sample. Study results and limitations: The study's rarefaction showed incomplete sorted-subset sequencing despite large depth.

Across several immunoSEQ plates, the genomic DNA of each subset was split evenly. The protocol was immunoSEQ multiplex PCR, while the TCRdb copy is restricted to in-frame clones and leaves out a portion. The sample lists roughly 640,000 clones; around 74% were seen once. Source material: memory CD4+ T cells sorted from blood. Subset: CD45RA-negative fraction. The receptor was isolated from a woman aged 25 to 39 in good health.

CDR3 nucleotides: TGCAGTGCGAGCGGGCACTACGAGCAGTACTTC. This codes for CSASGHYEQYF. The chain links TRBV20-1 to TRBJ2-7, with D possibly matching TRBD2 (6 bases). V dropped 6 bases and J dropped 3 bases, with 9 bases sitting between them. The germline V gene has CDR1 DFQATT and CDR2 SNEGSKA (reference sequence). The CDR3 sequence is 11 residues long.